This passage covers 25 T cell receptor beta chains from one sample sequenced in a study of preoperative IRX-2 immunotherapy in early breast cancer (dated by TCRdb to about 2019). The meaning of the sample's treatment or condition label: preoperative locoregional IRX-2 cytokine immunotherapy. Library construction relied on the immunoSEQ multiplex PCR assay. The table was pulled from immuneACCESS by TCRdb, which kept in-frame rearrangements only. Such tables lose some clones; where checked, under half of the loss comes from unresolved V genes, and the rest has no known cause. This sample is represented by roughly 42,000 clones; approximately 80% of them were singletons. In total, the top ten clones hold approximately 1.1% of the sample. The source was tumor tissue, collected after IRX-2 immunotherapy. These receptors all stem from a human donor with breast cancer.

CDR3 region: CASSIEMNTEAFF. CDR3 bases: TGTGCCAGTAGTATCGAAATGAACACTGAAGCTTTCTTT. J is TRBJ1-1 and V is TRBV19, with no clear D. The CDR3 is 13 amino acids. Germline V gives CDR1 LNHDA, CDR2 SQIVND (reference sequence). V was clipped by 3 bases and J by 0 bases, with 5 bases between them.

The CDR3, as DNA: TGTGCCAGCAGCGGTACTAGCGGGGGGGCCGCTACGCAGTATTTT. Translated: CASSGTSGGAATQYF. V is TRBV11-3 and J is TRBJ2-3; 13 bases match TRBD2. The CDR3 length is 15 residues. Per germline, CDR1 SGHNT and CDR2 YENEEA. Trimming removed 5 bases from V and 8 bases from J; junction bases left unmatched: 7.

The CDR3 here is CASSFKGGETQYF. For the CDR3, the DNA is TGTGCCAGCAGCTTTAAGGGCGGGGAGACCCAGTACTTC. The gene calls are TRBV7-8 and TRBJ2-5; a possible D gene is TRBD2 (5 bases). CDR3 length equals 13 residues. In germline, CDR1 is SGHVS, CDR2 FQNEAQ. Trimming took 3 bases from V and 5 from J, leaving 10 bases between them.

This chain joins TRBV19 and TRBJ2-5, with 8 bases matching TRBD1. The CDR3 loop spans 15 amino acids. The germline V gene has CDR1 LNHDA and CDR2 SQIVND (reference sequence). V lost 6 bases to trimming and J lost 4 bases; unmatched junction nucleotides: 10. CDR3: CASRRAQGATETQYF. In DNA, the CDR3 is TGTGCCAGTAGGCGCGCCCAGGGGGCTACAGAGACCCAGTACTTC.

The rearrangement uses TRBV6-8 and TRBJ2-4, with D possibly matching TRBD1 (6 bases). Germline-derived CDR1 and CDR2 are MNHGY and SAAAGT. Deletions cut 6 bases from V and 8 bases from J, with 17 bases between. CDR3 length: 14 residues. CDR3 sequence: CASRTNTGWDIQYF. The CDR3 DNA sequence: TGTGCCAGCAGAACCAATACAGGGTGGGACATTCAGTACTTC.

The gene calls are TRBV12-2 and TRBJ2-6; the table's TRBD1 call for D was not verified on the DNA. TRBV12-2 is reported as a pseudogene. The CDR3 spans 17 residues. The CDR3 nucleotides read TGTGCCTTTTCTACAGGGGGCGCTGGCTCTGGGGCCAACGTCCTGATTTTC. Translated, it gives CAFSTGGAGSGANVLIF.

The chain carries TRBV5-1 and TRBJ2-7, with unresolved D. The V end was cut by 1 base, the J end by 0 bases, with 11 bases between. Germline lookup yields CDR1 SGHRS and CDR2 YFSETQ. The CDR3 consists of 15 residues. This chain's CDR3 is CASSLMPVRSYEQYF. The CDR3 nucleotides read TGCGCCAGCAGCTTGATGCCAGTACGCTCCTACGAGCAGTACTTC.

This chain links TRBV11-3 with TRBJ2-3, with TRBD2 matching 14 bases. From germline, CDR1 is SGHNT and CDR2 YENEEA. V lost 5 bases to trimming and J lost 1 base; unmatched junction nucleotides: 2. CDR3 size: 16 residues. CDR3 nucleotide sequence: TGTGCCAGCAGCACGGGACTAGCGGGAGGCACAGATACGCAGTATTTT. It translates to CASSTGLAGGTDTQYF.

This clone appeared a single time. V usage is TRBV28 and J usage is TRBJ1-5; no clear D. The CDR3 has 13 amino acids. In germline, CDR1 is MDHEN, CDR2 SYDVKM. The V end was cut by 1 base, the J end by 4 bases, with 5 bases between. In nucleotides, the CDR3 is TGTGCCAGCAGTTTATCCGGGAATCAGCCCCAGCATTTT. Residues: CASSLSGNQPQHF.

The gene calls are TRBV7-1 and TRBJ1-4, with D hard to call. TRBV7-1 is annotated as an ORF whose role is uncertain. This CDR3 spans 13 amino acids. The V gene lost 6 bases and the J gene lost 15 bases, with 20 bases spanning the gap. The CDR3 is CASSIRQDGRMFF. The CDR3 coding sequence is TGTGCCAGCAGTATACGACAAGACGGTAGAATGTTTTTT.

V is TRBV5-1 and J is TRBJ1-1; 7 positions agree with TRBD1. CDR1 is SGHRS and CDR2 is YFSETQ in the germline V gene. The CDR3 is 15 residues long. The J segment lost 1 base and the V segment lost 1 base, leaving 4 bases of the junction unmatched. CDR3 loop: CASSLQGGGNTEAFF. The CDR3 DNA reads as TGCGCCAGCAGCTTGCAGGGGGGCGGGAACACTGAAGCTTTCTTT.

The chain is built from TRBV29-1 and TRBJ1-2, with 9 nucleotides matching TRBD1. There are 15 residues in the CDR3. CDR1 and CDR2 from the germline V gene are SQVTM and ANQGSEA. Trimming at V came to 6 bases and at J to 3 bases, leaving 11 bases not matched to a gene. This CDR3 reads CSVGNVRTGDYGYTF. CDR3 nucleotide sequence: TGCAGCGTCGGCAATGTGAGGACAGGGGACTATGGCTACACCTTC.

V and J are TRBV19 and TRBJ1-5, with 9 bases identical to TRBD1. The CDR3 totals 15 residues. V was clipped by 7 bases and J by 0 bases; unmatched bases: 4. Germline loops: CDR1 LNHDA, CDR2 SQIVND (reference sequence). CDR3 nucleotide sequence: TGTGCCAGTAACCGGGACAGGGCTAGCAATCAGCCCCAGCATTTT. Its translation is CASNRDRASNQPQHF.

The rearrangement joins TRBV18 to TRBJ2-1; 7 bases align to TRBD1. V lost 5 bases, J lost 4 bases, and 2 bases stayed unmatched. CDR3 length: 13 residues. Germline assignment: CDR1 KGHSH and CDR2 LQKENI. The CDR3 nucleotides are TGTGCCAGCTCAGACAGGGAATACAATGAGCAGTTCTTC. The encoded protein is CASSDREYNEQFF.

This clone was detected only a few times. The chain joins TRBV5-1 to TRBJ2-1, with 11 positions matching TRBD2. CDR3 size: 16 residues. Germline V gene data show CDR1 as SGHRS and CDR2 as YFSETQ. V gave up 5 bases and J gave up 8 bases; unmatched junction bases: 12. The CDR3 spells CASREVAGGPRDEQFF. CDR3 nucleotides: TGCGCCAGCAGGGAGGTAGCGGGGGGGCCGAGGGATGAGCAGTTCTTC.

The chain combines TRBV5-3 with TRBJ2-5; D might be TRBD2 (6 bases). TRBV5-3 is labeled an ORF, and its function is uncertain. The V and J ends lost 1 base and 2 bases respectively, with 18 bases between them. The CDR3 is 17 residues long. CDR3 DNA sequence: TGTGCCAGAAGCTTGAGCCGTATTAGCGGATTTCAAGAGACCCAGTACTTC. This gives the protein CARSLSRISGFQETQYF.

The V and J genes are TRBV11-3 and TRBJ1-2; 12 bases fit TRBD1. There are 19 residues in the CDR3. With 7 bases clipped from V and 2 bases from J, the junction kept 17 bases outside the gene matches. The germline CDR1 and CDR2 sequences are SGHNT and YENEEA. The CDR3 DNA sequence: TGTGCCAGCAACGAATTCTGGGGCGGGGACAGGGGGCAAAACTATGGCTACACCTTC. It translates to CASNEFWGGDRGQNYGYTF.

V and J are TRBV7-4 and TRBJ2-2; D possibly matches TRBD1 or TRBD2 (5 bases each). V lost 4 bases and J 11 bases, leaving 14 bases between the germline ends. The CDR3 spans 13 residues. Germline CDR1 SGHVT, CDR2 SQSDAQ. The DNA for the CDR3 is TGTGCCAGCAGCTCTCAGAGGGGTGGAGAGCTGTTTTTT. Translated: CASSSQRGGELFF. Variable domain in full (rest from reference TRBV7-4 and TRBJ2-2): GAGVSQSPRYKVAKRGRDVALRCDSISGHVTLYWYRQTLGQGSEVLTYSQSDAQRDKSGRPSGRFSAERPERSVSTLKIQRTEQGDSAVYLCASSSQRGGELFFGEGSRLTVL.

This chain links TRBV7-6 with TRBJ2-1; D unresolved. This CDR3 spans 14 amino acids. Germline V gives CDR1 SGHVS, CDR2 FNYEAQ. V lost 1 base to trimming and J lost 2 bases, with 6 bases between them. DNA for the CDR3: TGTGCCAGCAGCTTAGAGGATACCTACAATGAGCAGTTCTTC. Protein sequence: CASSLEDTYNEQFF.

As DNA, the CDR3 is TGTGCCAGCAGCCAATCGTCAGGGGGGGGAAACTCCGAGCAGTTCTTC. Amino acid sequence: CASSQSSGGGNSEQFF. The rearrangement links TRBV16 to TRBJ2-1; the D gene could be TRBD1 or TRBD2 (7 bases each). The germline V gene encodes CDR1 KGHSY and CDR2 FQNENV. The germline V and J ends were trimmed by 0 bases and 10 bases, with 19 bases remaining between them. This CDR3 region has 16 residues.

This chain links TRBV12-5 with TRBJ2-1; perhaps TRBD1 as D (5 bases). The CDR3 is 13 residues long. Trimming removed 4 bases at V and 12 bases at J, with 16 bases between. From germline, CDR1 is LGHNT and CDR2 FRNRAP. CDR3 sequence: CASGSPPDKLQFF. The CDR3 nucleotides are TGTGCTAGTGGTTCCCCCCCGGACAAACTGCAGTTCTTC.

The CDR3 protein is CASSIGSQPQHF. CDR3 in DNA: TGTGCCAGTAGTATTGGGTCTCAGCCCCAGCATTTT. This chain links TRBV19 with TRBJ1-5; no reliable D call. V was shortened by 3 bases and J by 6 bases, with 6 bases between the two germline ends. The germline V gene encodes CDR1 LNHDA and CDR2 SQIVND (reference sequence). The CDR3 runs to 12 residues. Using reference TRBV19 and TRBJ1-5 for the parts outside the CDR3, the full variable domain is DGGITQSPKYLFRKEGQNVTLSCEQNLNHDAMYWYRQDPGQGLRLIYYSQIVNDFQKGDIAEGYSVSREKKESFPLTVTSAQKNPTAFYLCASSIGSQPQHFGDGTRLSIL.

This chain joins TRBV6-7 and TRBJ1-2, with D possibly being TRBD1 (6 bases). TRBV6-7 is sorted into the ORF group, with uncertain function. V was cut by 5 bases and J by 3 bases, with 16 bases left in between. CDR3 length equals 15 residues. This chain's CDR3 is CASSEGGARHYGYTF. CDR3 nucleotides: TGTGCCAGCAGTGAAGGGGGGGCGAGACACTATGGCTACACCTTC.

This sequence joins TRBV5-1 and TRBJ2-1; weak D call: TRBD1 (6 bases). V lost 0 bases and J lost 10, with 17 bases in between. The CDR3 extends over 15 amino acids. The germline V gene has CDR1 SGHRS and CDR2 YFSETQ. CDR3 residues: CASSLAGAGVGEQFF. For the CDR3, the DNA is TGCGCCAGCAGCTTGGCCGGAGCAGGGGTGGGCGAGCAGTTCTTC.

This chain joins TRBV10-2 and TRBJ2-1; TRBD2 matches 12 bases. Germline values: CDR1 WSHSY, CDR2 SAAADI. The CDR3 runs to 16 residues. V shed 4 bases, J shed 6 bases, and the junction held 7 bases outside the gene matches. The DNA of the CDR3 is TGCGCCAGCAGTGTATCTAGCGGGAGGGTAGGCAATGAGCAGTTCTTC. This gives the protein CASSVSSGRVGNEQFF.